The 6 T cell receptor beta chains below all came from one sample that was sequenced in a study of control samples from healthy donors and cancer patients. Using immunoSEQ multiplex PCR, the repertoire was profiled, and TCRdb retains in-frame clones only, with some absent. Here the sample spans some 150,000 clones, 96% being singletons. The material sequenced was blood. The source of these receptors is a woman in her twenties or thirties in good health.

This chain connects TRBV6-1 to TRBJ2-1; TRBD1 matches at 8 bases. CDR1 is MNHNS, CDR2 SASEGT, per germline. This CDR3 has 19 amino acids. J gave up 0 bases and V 0 bases, and 10 bases lay outside the gene matches. The CDR3 reads CASSEAGTGQRSSYNEQFF. For the CDR3, the DNA is TGTGCCAGCAGTGAAGCTGGGACAGGACAAAGGAGCTCCTACAATGAGCAGTTCTTC.

DNA of the CDR3: TGCGCCAGCAGCTTGGGTGAGGATGAGCAGTTCTTC. Its protein is CASSLGEDEQFF. The chain carries TRBV5-1 and TRBJ2-1; D is undetermined. Germline V CDR1 and CDR2: SGHRS, YFSETQ. V was pared by 0 bases and J by 8 bases, with 6 bases between. The length of the CDR3 is 12 residues.

CDR3 nucleotides: TGTGCCAGCAGTGCTACCGGACAGGGCGGGGGAGAGACCCAGTACTTC. It translates to CASSATGQGGGETQYF. This chain uses TRBV2 with TRBJ2-5; a weak D match, TRBD1 (8 bases). The CDR3 covers 16 residues. Germline CDR1 is SNHLY and CDR2 is FYNNEI. Trimming took off 4 bases at V and 4 bases at J, with 19 bases between the two ends.

V and J are TRBV19 and TRBJ1-2; no definite D call. V gave up 3 bases and J gave up 3 bases, with 23 bases separating them. CDR3 length: 18 residues. CDR1 and CDR2 from the germline V gene are LNHDA and SQIVND (reference sequence). The DNA for the CDR3 is TGTGCCAGTAGTATTCCTTTCGACCTCACGAAGAGACACTATGGCTACACCTTC. Translated, it gives CASSIPFDLTKRHYGYTF.

The chain recombines TRBV29-1 with TRBJ2-7; 9 bases map to TRBD1. The CDR3 is 14 amino acids. Per germline, CDR1 SQVTM and CDR2 ANQGSEA. V shed 5 bases, J shed 4 bases, and the junction held 9 bases outside the gene matches. The CDR3 DNA is TGCAGCGTTCTTAAGAACAGGGGGCCGTACGAGCAGTACTTC. Its protein is CSVLKNRGPYEQYF.

The V gene is TRBV28, the J gene TRBJ1-1; TRBD1 matches 11 bases. CDR1 is MDHEN, CDR2 SYDVKM, per germline. The CDR3 has 16 amino acids. V trimming: 6 bases; J trimming: 5 bases; junction bases outside the gene matches: 11. The CDR3 DNA reads TGTGCCAGCAGCCAATTAACCGGGACAGGGGGAACTGAAGCTTTCTTT. Protein product: CASSQLTGTGGTEAFF. Full variable domain (outside the CDR3, taken from reference TRBV28 and TRBJ1-1): DVKVTQSSRYLVKRTGEKVFLECVQDMDHENMFWYRQDPGLGLRLIYFSYDVKMKEKGDIPEGYSVSREKKERFSLILESASTNQTSMYLCASSQLTGTGGTEAFFGQGTRLTVV.